This TCR beta chain comes out of a study of T-cell memory formation after mild COVID-19. About this clonotype: Antigen specificity is unknown.

TCRdb recomputed calls from the 5' RACE reads with MiXCR, one row per CDR3 protein. The data show fewer than 400,000 distinct CDR3 sequences, with about 17% seen just once and under 25% held by the top ten. Overall study results and limits: Clones that contracted clustered mainly in CM and EM if CD4+ and in EMRA if CD8+.

Germline V CDR1 and CDR2: MGHRA, YSYEKL. CDR3 length: 12 residues. The V and J ends lost 1 base and 9 bases respectively, with 7 bases between them. Sample: PBMCs or a T cell subset sorted from them (not recorded which). The sequence came from a man aged 18 to 35 who had mild COVID-19 (a few samples of this study predate the infection). Cell type and time point are not known. This chain joins TRBV4-1 and TRBJ2-1; unclear D gene. CDR3 nucleotides: TGCGCCAGCAGCCAAGGGTCCTTTGAGCAGTTCTTC. Protein product: CASSQGSFEQFF.